This section outlines one TCR beta chain sequence together with its context. Its antigen is not identified. TCRdb keeps only in-frame clones here, not all; method: immunoSEQ multiplex PCR. The sample holds about 75,000 clones, more than 75% seen once. This entry is derived from a study of OX40 agonist ivuxolimab in advanced cancers. Study details: As their treatment, patients were administered ivuxolimab, an agonistic anti-OX40 (CD134) antibody.

General study results and limits: At 0.1 to 3.0 mg/kg and by week 6, CD4+ and CD8+ T cells in the blood had expanded clonally. Relative to CD4+, CD8+ T cells held more expanded clones on average. People who partly responded at 0.1-3.0 mg/kg had some of the least clonal expansion seen.

Trimming took 0 bases from V and 2 from J, leaving 10 bases between them. Germline V CDR1 and CDR2: SGDLS, YYNGEE. This CDR3 has 15 amino acids. The specimen comprised CD4+ or CD8+ T cells sorted from blood, sampled in a trial of the OX40 agonist ivuxolimab. The TCR comes from an adult with an advanced solid tumor such as melanoma, head and neck, liver or kidney cancer. The rearrangement uses TRBV9 and TRBJ2-3, with unresolved D. CDR3 in amino acids: CASSVDGRPTDTQYF. DNA for the CDR3: TGTGCCAGCAGCGTAGATGGCAGACCCACAGATACGCAGTATTTT.